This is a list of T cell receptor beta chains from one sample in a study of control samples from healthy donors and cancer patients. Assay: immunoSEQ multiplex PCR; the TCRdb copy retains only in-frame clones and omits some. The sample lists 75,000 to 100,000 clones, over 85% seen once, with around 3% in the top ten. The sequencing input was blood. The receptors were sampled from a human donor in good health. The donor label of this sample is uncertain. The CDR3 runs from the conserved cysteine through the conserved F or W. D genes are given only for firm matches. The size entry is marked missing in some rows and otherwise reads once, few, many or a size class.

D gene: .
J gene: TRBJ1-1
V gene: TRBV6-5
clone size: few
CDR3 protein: CASSKGRDFSAEAFF
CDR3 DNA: TGTGCCAGCAGTAAGGGCAGGGATTTCTCCGCTGAAGCTTTCTTT

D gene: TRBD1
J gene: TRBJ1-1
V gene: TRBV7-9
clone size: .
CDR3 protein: CASSLGRGHTEAFF
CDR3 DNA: TGTGCCAGCAGCTTAGGCAGGGGGCACACTGAAGCTTTCTTT

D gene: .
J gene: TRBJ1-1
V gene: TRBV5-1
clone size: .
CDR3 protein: CASSGIQDANTEAFF
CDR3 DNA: TGCGCCAGCAGCGGAATACAGGATGCGAACACTGAAGCTTTCTTT

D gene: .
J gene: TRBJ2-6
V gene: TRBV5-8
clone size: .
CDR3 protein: CASSLGGAGANVLTF
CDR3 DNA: TGTGCCAGCAGCTTGGGGGGGGCAGGGGCCAACGTCCTGACTTTC

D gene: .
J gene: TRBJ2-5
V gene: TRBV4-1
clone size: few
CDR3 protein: CASSQVPSVETQYF
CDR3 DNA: TGCGCCAGCAGCCAAGTACCTAGCGTGGAGACCCAGTACTTC

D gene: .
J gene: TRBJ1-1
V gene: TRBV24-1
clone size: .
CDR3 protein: CATGGPNTEAFF
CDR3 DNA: TGTGCCACCGGGGGCCCGAACACTGAAGCTTTCTTT

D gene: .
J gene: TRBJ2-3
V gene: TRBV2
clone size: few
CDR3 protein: CASSESPRGTDTQYF
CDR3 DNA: TGTGCCAGCAGTGAGAGTCCGCGGGGCACAGATACGCAGTATTTT

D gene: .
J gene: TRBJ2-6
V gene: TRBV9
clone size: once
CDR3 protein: CASSGASGANVLTF
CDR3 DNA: TGTGCCAGCAGCGGGGCCTCTGGGGCCAACGTCCTGACTTTC

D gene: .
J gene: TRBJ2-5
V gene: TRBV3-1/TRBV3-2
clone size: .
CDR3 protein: CASSKRTDKETQYF
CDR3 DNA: TGTGCCAGCAGCAAGCGGACAGACAAAGAGACCCAGTACTTC

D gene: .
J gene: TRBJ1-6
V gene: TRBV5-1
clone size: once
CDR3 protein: CASSFGQNNSPLHF
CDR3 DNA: TGCGCCAGCAGCTTTGGGCAGAATAATTCACCCCTCCACTTT

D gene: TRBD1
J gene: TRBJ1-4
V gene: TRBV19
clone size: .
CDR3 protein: CASNGGQDGEKLFF
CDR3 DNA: TGTGCCAGTAATGGGGGACAGGATGGTGAAAAACTGTTTTTT

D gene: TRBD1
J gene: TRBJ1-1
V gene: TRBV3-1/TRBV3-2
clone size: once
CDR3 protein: CASSVRQGGAFF
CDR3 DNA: TGTGCCAGCAGCGTTCGACAGGGCGGGGCTTTCTTT

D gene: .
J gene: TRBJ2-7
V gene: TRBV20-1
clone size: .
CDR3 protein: CSARQMYEQYF
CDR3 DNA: TGCAGTGCTAGACAGATGTACGAGCAGTACTTC

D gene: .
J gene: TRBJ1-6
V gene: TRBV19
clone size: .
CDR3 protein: CASSIQGLDSPLHF
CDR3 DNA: TGTGCCAGTAGTATTCAGGGTTTGGATTCACCCCTCCACTTT

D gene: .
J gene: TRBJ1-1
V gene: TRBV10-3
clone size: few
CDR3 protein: CAIRPREKGTEAFF
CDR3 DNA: TGTGCCATCAGGCCCAGGGAGAAGGGCACTGAAGCTTTCTTT

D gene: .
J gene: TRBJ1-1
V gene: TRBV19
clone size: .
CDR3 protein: CASSITGATEAFF
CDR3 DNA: TGTGCCAGTAGTATAACGGGGGCAACTGAAGCTTTCTTT

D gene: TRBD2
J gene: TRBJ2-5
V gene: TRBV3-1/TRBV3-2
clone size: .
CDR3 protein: CASSVTSGGAVETQYF
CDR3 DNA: TGTGCCAGCAGCGTCACTAGCGGGGGGGCCGTGGAGACCCAGTACTTC

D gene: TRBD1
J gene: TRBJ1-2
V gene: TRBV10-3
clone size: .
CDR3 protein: CATKGTGVGDGYTF
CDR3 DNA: TGTGCCACCAAGGGGACAGGGGTAGGAGACGGCTACACCTTC

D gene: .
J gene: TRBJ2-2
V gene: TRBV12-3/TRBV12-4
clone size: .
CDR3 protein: CASFPDTGELFF
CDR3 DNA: TGTGCCAGTTTTCCTGACACCGGGGAGCTGTTTTTT

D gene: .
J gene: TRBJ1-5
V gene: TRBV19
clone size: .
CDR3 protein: CASSRQNQPQHF
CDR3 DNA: TGTGCCAGTAGTAGACAGAATCAGCCCCAGCATTTT

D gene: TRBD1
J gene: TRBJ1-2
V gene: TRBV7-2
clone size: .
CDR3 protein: CASSLGTGRSDYGYTF
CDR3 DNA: TGTGCCAGCAGCCTGGGGACAGGGAGATCGGACTATGGCTACACCTTC

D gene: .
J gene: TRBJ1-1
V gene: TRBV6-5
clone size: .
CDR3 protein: CASSYDAFVEAFF
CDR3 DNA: TGTGCCAGCAGTTACGACGCTTTCGTCGAAGCTTTCTTT

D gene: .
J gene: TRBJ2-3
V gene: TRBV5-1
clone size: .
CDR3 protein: CASSLVGTTDTQYF
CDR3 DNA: TGCGCCAGCAGCTTGGTCGGGACCACAGATACGCAGTATTTT

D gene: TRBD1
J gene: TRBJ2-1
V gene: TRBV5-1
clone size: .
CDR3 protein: CASSPDRGSYNEQFF
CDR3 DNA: TGCGCCAGCAGCCCGGACAGGGGCTCCTACAATGAGCAGTTCTTC

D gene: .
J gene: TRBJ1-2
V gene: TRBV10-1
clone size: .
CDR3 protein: CASKSGGANYGYTF
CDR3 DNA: TGCGCCAGCAAATCGGGGGGAGCTAACTATGGCTACACCTTC

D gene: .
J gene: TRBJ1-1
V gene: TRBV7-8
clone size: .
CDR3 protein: CASSSTSRENTEAFF
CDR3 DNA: TGTGCCAGCAGCTCAACCTCGAGGGAGAACACTGAAGCTTTCTTT

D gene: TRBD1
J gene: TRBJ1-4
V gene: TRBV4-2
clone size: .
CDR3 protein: CASSQEQGAATNEKLFF
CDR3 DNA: TGTGCCAGCAGCCAAGAACAGGGGGCTGCAACTAATGAAAAACTGTTTTTT

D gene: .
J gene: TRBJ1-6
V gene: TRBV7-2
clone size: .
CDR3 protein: CASSLKGERSPLHF
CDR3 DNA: TGTGCCAGCAGCTTAAAAGGGGAACGTTCACCCCTCCACTTT

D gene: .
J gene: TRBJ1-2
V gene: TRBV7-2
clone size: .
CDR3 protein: CASSVGQQNYGYTF
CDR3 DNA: TGTGCCAGCAGCGTTGGACAGCAGAACTATGGCTACACCTTC

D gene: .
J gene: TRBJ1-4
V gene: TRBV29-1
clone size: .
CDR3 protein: CSVAKNEKLFF
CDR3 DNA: TGCAGCGTCGCAAAAAATGAAAAACTGTTTTTT

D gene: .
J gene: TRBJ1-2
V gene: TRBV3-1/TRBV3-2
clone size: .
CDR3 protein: CASSQWDSPRYGYTF
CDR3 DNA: TGTGCCAGCAGCCAATGGGACTCCCCTCGCTATGGCTACACCTTC

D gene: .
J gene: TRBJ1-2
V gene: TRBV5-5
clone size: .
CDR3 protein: CASSLAITTYGYTF
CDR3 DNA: TGTGCCAGCAGCTTGGCCATTACCACCTATGGCTACACCTTC

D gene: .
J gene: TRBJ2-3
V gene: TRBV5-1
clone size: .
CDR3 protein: CASSLAGHYTDTQYF
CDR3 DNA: TGCGCCAGCAGCTTGGCCGGGCACTACACAGATACGCAGTATTTT

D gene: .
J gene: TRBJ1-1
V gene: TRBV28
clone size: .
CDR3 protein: CASSPPGRDTEAFF
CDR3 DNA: TGTGCCAGCAGTCCACCCGGAAGGGACACTGAAGCTTTCTTT